This entry features one TCR beta chain sequence. This receptor's antigen is unknown. One base away there is no much larger clone; base qualities are not given. Other DNA variants within this sample encode the same CDR3. These data come from a study of shared clonotypes between healthy human individuals (dated by TCRdb to 2018 to 2021). With regard to the full study: The cohort included a few men and a couple of women between 18 and 49 years of age. Between about 0.94 and 10 billion PBMCs per donor were obtained by leukapheresis. For each donor, CD4 naive and CD4 memory were each run on three plates, CD8 naive on two plates, and CD8 memory on one plate. To estimate repertoire size and how much clonotypes are shared between individuals, the study performed deep sequencing of blood TCR repertoires from five healthy adults. To increase sequencing depth and limit assay-specific biases, different laboratories used diverse techniques to prepare libraries and sequence TCR repertoires. Findings and caveats that apply to the study as a whole: Higher generation probabilities were observed for clonotypes shared by all four sorted-subset donors than for non-shared clonotypes. About 5% of naive CD4, around 4% of naive CD8, about 2.5% of memory CD4, and over 0.35% of memory CD8 clonotypes were shared across several donors. Because the study included a small number of donors, the genetic and exposure-history diversity represented was limited. Rarefaction of sorted-subset datasets indicated incomplete sequencing despite the large sequencing depth. Estimated clonotype richness was generally larger for naive than for memory subsets. Sampling was restricted to blood, and TCR repertoires in tissues likely differ from the TCR repertoires found in blood. Based on pairwise subsampling, the degree of clonotype sharing among donors was expected to be affected by sequencing depth.

TCR CDR3 regions were amplified from genomic DNA by multiplex PCR using the deep immunoSEQ assay. For each cell subset, the extracted genomic DNA was distributed evenly across all wells of several immunoSEQ 96-well plates, and each plate served as one replicate. Each replicate PCR for sorted subsets received approximately 220 ng genomic DNA, equal to about 29,000 T cell genomes. Purified libraries were quantified with a Qubit 3.0 fluorometer, sized on a Bioanalyzer 2100, and re-quantified with the KAPA Library Quantification kit. Every immunoSEQ 96-well plate was sequenced on a separate single-read 150-cycle Illumina NextSeq 550 flow cell. Processing in the source paper ran as follows. Because the immunoSEQ output held only junctional sequences and lacked quality scores, the filtering could not match the filtering applied to full-length reads. Sequences were annotated with PyIR, a Python wrapper for IgBLAST v1.9, using IMGT germline references to assign V/J genes and CDR3. Reads were removed for weak V/J assignments (E-value above 1e-6), missing CDR3, stop codons, out-of-frame junctions, or ambiguous translated residues. V3J clonotypes were defined as sequences sharing an identical inferred V gene, J gene, and CDR3 amino acid sequence. To compute the percentage overlap between repertoires, the number of shared unique clonotypes was divided by the size of the smaller repertoire. Repertoire richness was assessed with RTK rarefaction, the Chao1 estimator, and Recon v2.1 estimates of unobserved clonotypes. Generation probabilities were computed with OLGA for all TCRbeta clonotypes obtained by the gDNA method from several donors. TCRdb's version of the immuneACCESS table is confined to in-frame rearrangements and falls short of the full clone set. An unresolved V gene accounts for under half of the shortfall where checked; the remainder is of unknown origin. D and trimming come from the DNA, and the V and J calls and clone size come from that table. For this sample the table gives under 2.5 million clones, of which around 92% were detected only once. The ten largest make up more than 0.35% of the sample.

CDR3 length: 11 amino acids, cysteine to phenylalanine. The retained sequence is limited to the CDR3, 33 bases, with the frame set at the first base. CDR1 and CDR2, per the germline V gene, are MDHEN and SYDVKM. A distance of 6 bases separates the germline ends of V and J, which lose 4 bases and 8 bases respectively. Donors were healthy HIV-negative adults with no recently reported acute infections or vaccinations. Only Caucasian adults living in Nashville, Tennessee, USA were represented among the donors. CD4+ T cells were enriched by magnetic negative selection; naive cells were then positively selected on CD45RA, and the negative fraction formed the memory subset. After blood collection by leukapheresis, PBMCs were isolated using Ficoll-Histopaque density gradient centrifugation and then cryopreserved in the vapor phase of liquid nitrogen. Analytical flow cytometry was used to check the purity and quantity of each magnetically sorted T cell population. Each sorted fraction had its genomic DNA isolated and then quantified by UV absorbance on a Nanodrop 2000c.

The clonotype was recovered from a man younger than 35 in good health. Some clones in this sample may be carry-over from other donors' samples. Sequenced input: naive CD4+ T cells from PBMCs. The cell subset or site label of this sample denotes: CD45RA+ positively selected. The V and J genes are TRBV28 and TRBJ2-1; the D gene lacks a confident call. DNA sequence: TGTGCCAGCAGTTCCTTGGATGAGCAGTTCTTC. Its protein product is CASSSLDEQFF.